These 8 T cell receptor beta chains share one sample of origin, sequenced in a study of T cells in Graves' hyperthyroidism and ophthalmopathy. The TCR beta CDR3 regions underwent amplification using RNA transcripts as the source. HTBI primers were used for first-round RT-PCR of the TCR CDR3. TCRdb redid the calling of the multiplex PCR reads with MiXCR, one entry per CDR3 protein. The table lists hundreds of thousands of distinct CDR3 sequences, over 10% of them singletons. Specimen: blood. The source is a woman between 18 and 29 years old with Graves' hyperthyroidism.

At least ten counts were recorded for this clonotype. This chain uses TRBV7-9 with TRBJ2-5; TRBD1 matches at 9 bases. Germline lookup yields CDR1 SEHNR and CDR2 FQNEAQ (reference sequence). Germline trimming cut 2 bases from V and 4 bases from J; bases unmatched to any gene: 2. The CDR3 length is 14 residues. The CDR3: CASSLTGQGETQYF. CDR3 in DNA: TGTGCCAGCAGCTTAACGGGACAGGGAGAGACCCAGTACTTC.

This clonotype has at least ten counts. This rearrangement joins TRBV20-1 to TRBJ2-6; perhaps TRBD1 as D (7 bases). The V end was cut by 6 bases, the J end by 1 base, with 13 bases between. CDR1 is DFQATT and CDR2 is SNEGSKA in the germline V gene (reference sequence). This CDR3 contains 15 residues. CDR3 residues: CSATTGRSGANVLTF. In DNA, the CDR3 is TGCAGTGCGACGACAGGGAGGTCTGGGGCCAACGTCCTGACTTTC.

The chain recombines TRBV9 with TRBJ2-3; D is perhaps TRBD1 (5 bases). CDR3 length: 15 amino acids. Germline-derived CDR1 and CDR2 are SGDLS and YYNGEE. Trimming removed 0 bases at V and 3 bases at J, with 11 bases between. The CDR3 protein is CASSVGGQGTDTQYF. Here the CDR3 DNA reads TGTGCCAGCAGCGTAGGTGGGCAGGGAACAGATACGCAGTATTTT.

The table lists this clonotype with many counts. This sequence joins TRBV27 and TRBJ1-1, with a possible D match to TRBD1 (5 bases). V was pared by 10 bases and J by 5 bases, with 14 bases between. The germline V gene encodes CDR1 MNHEY and CDR2 SMNVEV (reference sequence). CDR3 length equals 12 residues. The DNA of the CDR3 is TGTGCCACCCTCGGGGGAGGGACTGAAGCTTTCTTT. Its protein product is CATLGGGTEAFF.

In DNA, the CDR3 is TGTGCCAGTAGTATGGGTGGTGGCACGCGTTACGAGCAGTACTTC. This sequence encodes CASSMGGGTRYEQYF. This chain links TRBV19 with TRBJ2-7; the D is unclear. Trimming took off 3 bases at V and 4 bases at J, with 16 bases between the two ends. The CDR3 spans 15 residues. The germline V gene encodes CDR1 LNHDA and CDR2 SQIVND (reference sequence).

This clonotype was picked up many times. The chain joins TRBV20-1 to TRBJ1-2, with D possibly being TRBD1 (5 bases). The CDR3 loop spans 14 amino acids. The germline V gene encodes CDR1 DFQATT and CDR2 SNEGSKA (reference sequence). The V and J ends lost 2 bases and 6 bases respectively, with 16 bases between them. For the CDR3, the DNA is TGCAGTGCTAGACTAAAGGCGGCAGGGAATGGCTACACCTTC. Protein product: CSARLKAAGNGYTF.

A word on this clonotype: A much larger clone is a single base away; this may be a read error. This chain links TRBV2 with TRBJ2-2; 7 nucleotides match TRBD2. Germline loops: CDR1 SNHLY, CDR2 FYNNEI. The CDR3 sequence is 16 residues long. The CDR3 spells CASSSTSDLNTGEPFF. CDR3 DNA sequence: TGTGCCAGCAGTAGTACTAGCGACCTGAACACCGGGGAGCCGTTTTTT.

At least ten counts were recorded for this clonotype. The CDR3 DNA follows: TGCAGTGCCGTAACAGGGGCAACTAATGAAAAACTGTTTTTT. Its protein is CSAVTGATNEKLFF. The V call is TRBV20-1, the J call TRBJ1-4; TRBD1 agrees at 7 bases. The junction had 4 bases not matched to a gene; V was cut back by 6 bases and J by 0 bases. The CDR3 covers 14 residues. Germline V gene lookup returns CDR1 DFQATT and CDR2 SNEGSKA (reference sequence).